In this sample, the clone carrying this T cell receptor beta chain turned up many times. Its specificity is unknown. The germline gives CDR1 SGHDT, CDR2 YYEEEE. The V end was cut by 2 bases, the J end by 0 bases, with 12 bases between. This CDR3 is built from 16 residues. These data come from a study of neurological immune-mediated disorders. Whole-study findings and limits: Because no CDR3 amino acid sequences were shared across subjects by expanded clones, private repertoires were suggested in all groups.

The team produced cDNA through 5'RACE using 10-nucleotide random UMIs. Using its own MiXCR run on the 5' RACE reads, TCRdb lists one record per CDR3 protein. The sample gives about 44,000 distinct CDR3 sequences, approximately 21% of which show up once; more than 4% is in the top ten. Time point noted: technical triplicate 3. PBMCs stored at -80 C, numbering 2 million, were the origin of the unsorted libraries. The source of this sequence is a man aged 55 to 69 with HTLV-1-associated myelopathy (HAM/TSP). What was sequenced was PBMCs. The rearrangement links TRBV5-6 to TRBJ1-3; D not resolved. The CDR3 here is CASSFGQTYSGNTIYF. In DNA form, the CDR3 reads TGTGCCAGCAGCTTTGGGCAGACCTACTCTGGAAACACCATATATTTT. Full variable domain (remainder filled in from reference TRBV5-6 and TRBJ1-3): DAGVTQSPTHLIKTRGQQVTLRCSPKSGHDTVSWYQQALGQGPQFIFQYYEEEERQRGNFPDRFSGHQFPNYSSELNVNALLLGDSALYLCASSFGQTYSGNTIYFGEGSWLTVV.